The 14 T cell receptor beta chains in this list originate from one sample, sequenced in a study of CD8+ T cells in alopecia areata (dated by TCRdb to the late 2010s). The library was prepared using the immunoSEQ multiplex PCR assay. RNA was extracted from all samples and reverse transcribed into cDNA, which served as template for TCR sequencing. In TCRdb, the immuneACCESS table is reduced to in-frame sequences with V and J assigned. These tables do not hold every clone; where another copy was compared, an unresolved V gene accounts for under half, and the others remain unexplained. Present in this sample are around 120,000 clones, roughly 66% of which were seen just once. The ten largest clones take up around 2.8% of the sample. Specimen: CD4+ T cells sorted from blood. All receptors come from a human donor in good health.

The chain recombines TRBV2 with TRBJ1-5; D perhaps matches TRBD1 (5 bases). Germline V gives CDR1 SNHLY, CDR2 FYNNEI. V shed 5 bases and J shed 0 bases, with 11 bases lying between them. The CDR3 extends over 15 amino acids. CDR3 sequence (DNA): TGTGCCAGCAGTCCTCAGGGCTATAGCAATCAGCCCCAGCATTTT. This codes for CASSPQGYSNQPQHF.

This sequence joins TRBV6-1 and TRBJ2-7; the match to TRBD1 covers 8 bases. V lost 6 bases and J lost 4; bases outside the gene matches: 8. Germline loops: CDR1 MNHNS, CDR2 SASEGT. This CDR3 comprises 14 residues. Here the CDR3 reads CASRSDRGPYEQYF. The CDR3 nucleotides read TGTGCCAGCAGGTCCGACAGGGGACCGTACGAGCAGTACTTC.

A few counts support this clone. The chain joins TRBV29-1 to TRBJ2-5; a possible D gene is TRBD1 (7 bases). The CDR3 spans 15 residues. The V gene lost 3 bases and the J gene lost 5 bases, with 19 bases spanning the gap. Germline lookup yields CDR1 SQVTM and CDR2 ANQGSEA. This chain's CDR3 is CSVEPSGQEGETQYF. CDR3 coding DNA: TGCAGCGTTGAGCCGTCAGGACAGGAGGGGGAGACCCAGTACTTC. Based on the CDR3 plus reference TRBV29-1 and TRBJ2-5, the full variable domain is SAVISQKPSRDICQRGTSLTIQCQVDSQVTMMFWYRQQPGQSLTLIATANQGSEATYESGFVIDKFPISRPNLTFSTLTVSNMSPEDSSIYLCSVEPSGQEGETQYFGPGTRLLVL.

This clone was seen once. The chain combines TRBV27 with TRBJ2-4, with D unresolved. Germline CDR1 is MNHEY and CDR2 is SMNVEV (reference sequence). This CDR3 has 12 amino acids. The CDR3 DNA follows: TGTGTGGTAACTATAGCCAAAAACATTCAGTACTTC. Its protein is CVVTIAKNIQYF.

The V gene is TRBV5-1, the J gene TRBJ1-2; TRBD1 agrees at 7 bases. Germline V gene lookup returns CDR1 SGHRS and CDR2 YFSETQ. The CDR3 is 15 amino acids. V was clipped by 0 bases and J by 3 bases; unmatched bases: 5. The CDR3 bases are TGCGCCAGCAGCTTGGAGACAGGGTGGGACTATGGCTACACCTTC. This translates into CASSLETGWDYGYTF.

The chain carries TRBV7-8 and TRBJ2-1; D is perhaps TRBD2 (6 bases). The CDR3 is 15 amino acids. V gave up 5 bases and J gave up 6 bases, with 17 bases separating them. Germline loops: CDR1 SGHVS, CDR2 FQNEAQ. CDR3 residues: CASSLLAGSSNEQFF. In DNA, the CDR3 is TGTGCCAGCAGCCTCCTTGCGGGGTCCAGCAATGAGCAGTTCTTC. Drawing the rest from reference TRBV7-8 and TRBJ2-1, the complete variable domain is GAGVSQSPRYKVAKRGQDVALRCDPISGHVSLFWYQQALGQGPEFLTYFQNEAQLDKSGLPSDRFFAERPEGSVSTLKIQRTQQEDSAVYLCASSLLAGSSNEQFFGPGTRLTVL.

The V gene is TRBV7-2, the J gene TRBJ2-2, with 13 bases matching TRBD2. The CDR3 loop spans 15 amino acids. Per germline, CDR1 SGHTA and CDR2 FQGNSA. The J segment lost 6 bases and the V segment lost 5 bases, leaving 3 bases of the junction unmatched. As DNA, the CDR3 is TGTGCCAGCAGCCTCGGACTAGCGGGGGCCGGGGAGCTGTTTTTT. This translates into CASSLGLAGAGELFF.

CDR3 coding DNA: TGTGCCAGCAGTTTAATCTCCGGGACAGGGGATACGAATGAGCAGTTCTTC. Translating it yields CASSLISGTGDTNEQFF. V is TRBV7-2 and J is TRBJ2-1; TRBD1 matches at 10 bases. This CDR3 has 17 residues. In germline, CDR1 is SGHTA, CDR2 FQGNSA. The J segment lost 7 bases and the V segment lost 6 bases, leaving 15 bases of the junction unmatched.

The CDR3 coding sequence is TGTGCCAGCAGCTTCTCCGGGACTAGCGAAGAGACCCAGTACTTC. As protein: CASSFSGTSEETQYF. This rearrangement joins TRBV13 to TRBJ2-5; 10 nucleotides agree with TRBD2. This CDR3 is 15 amino acids long. CDR1 and CDR2 (germline): PRHDT, FYEKMQ (reference sequence). Trimming cost V 3 bases and J 3 bases; bases outside gene matches: 4.

The chain recombines TRBV11-2 with TRBJ1-5, with 9 nucleotides matching TRBD1. This CDR3 comprises 14 residues. Unmatched junction bases numbered 6, after V lost 5 bases and J lost 7 bases. Germline V CDR1 and CDR2: SGHAT, FQNNGV. CDR3: CASSPDRGQQPQHF. CDR3 in DNA: TGTGCCAGCAGCCCGGACAGGGGCCAACAGCCCCAGCATTTT.

This clone was found a few times. This same CDR3 is encoded by further DNA sequences in the sample. The genes are TRBV18 and TRBJ2-5; D remains unclear. CDR1 is KGHSH, CDR2 LQKENI, per germline. The CDR3 length is 11 residues. Trimming pared 3 bases from V and 2 bases from J, leaving 1 base between. CDR3 residues: CASSPQETQYF. The CDR3, as DNA: TGTGCCAGCTCACCTCAAGAGACCCAGTACTTC.

This rearrangement joins TRBV7-2 to TRBJ1-5; D uncertain. With 2 bases removed from V and 6 bases from J, the gap between germline ends came to 8 bases. The CDR3 is 13 amino acids. Germline assignment: CDR1 SGHTA and CDR2 FQGNSA. The CDR3 here is CASSLRGGQPQHF. CDR3 DNA sequence: TGTGCCAGCAGCTTACGGGGTGGTCAGCCCCAGCATTTT.

This clone was picked up one time. V is TRBV9 and J is TRBJ2-3; D ambiguous. CDR1 and CDR2 (germline): SGDLS, YYNGEE. Trimming removed 0 bases at V and 2 bases at J, with 10 bases between. This CDR3 region has 15 residues. The CDR3 loop reads CASSVAALNTDTQYF. CDR3 DNA: TGTGCCAGCAGCGTAGCGGCGCTGAACACAGATACGCAGTATTTT.

The rearrangement uses TRBV30 and TRBJ1-5; D gene unclear. Germline V gene lookup returns CDR1 GTSNPN and CDR2 SVGIG (reference sequence). V shed 2 bases and J shed 3 bases, with 11 bases lying between them. The CDR3 runs to 14 residues. The CDR3 region has the DNA TGTGCCTGGAGTACTTGGCAGTTCAATCAGCCCCAGCATTTT. Its protein product is CAWSTWQFNQPQHF.